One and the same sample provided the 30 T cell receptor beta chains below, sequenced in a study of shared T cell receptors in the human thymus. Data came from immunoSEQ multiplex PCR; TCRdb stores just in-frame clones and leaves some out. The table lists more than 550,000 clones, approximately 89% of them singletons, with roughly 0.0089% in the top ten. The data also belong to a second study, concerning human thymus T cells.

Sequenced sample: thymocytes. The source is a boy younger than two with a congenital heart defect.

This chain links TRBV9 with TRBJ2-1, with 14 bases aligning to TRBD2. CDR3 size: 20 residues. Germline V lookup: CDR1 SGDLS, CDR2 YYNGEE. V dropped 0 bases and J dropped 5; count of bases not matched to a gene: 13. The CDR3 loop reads CASSVEGRPGTSGSHNEQFF. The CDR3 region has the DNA TGTGCCAGCAGCGTAGAGGGACGTCCCGGGACTAGCGGGAGCCACAATGAGCAGTTCTTC.

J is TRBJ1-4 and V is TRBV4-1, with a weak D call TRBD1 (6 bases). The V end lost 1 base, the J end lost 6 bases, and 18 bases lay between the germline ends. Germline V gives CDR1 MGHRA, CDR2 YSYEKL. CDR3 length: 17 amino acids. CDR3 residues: CASSQVTGWGQHEKLFF. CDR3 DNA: TGCGCCAGCAGCCAAGTTACAGGGTGGGGGCAACATGAAAAACTGTTTTTT.

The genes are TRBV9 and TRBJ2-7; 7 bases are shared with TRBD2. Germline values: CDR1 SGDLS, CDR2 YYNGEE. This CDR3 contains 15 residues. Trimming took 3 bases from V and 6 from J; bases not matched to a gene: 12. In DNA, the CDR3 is TGTGCCAGCAGCGGCCCCGGGAGGAATAATACCGAGCAGTACTTC. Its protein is CASSGPGRNNTEQYF.

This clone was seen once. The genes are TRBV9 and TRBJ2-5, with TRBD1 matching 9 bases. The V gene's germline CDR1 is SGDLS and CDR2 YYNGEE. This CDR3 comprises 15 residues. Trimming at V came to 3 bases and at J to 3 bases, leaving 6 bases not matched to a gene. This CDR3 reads CASSGGGQGEETQYF. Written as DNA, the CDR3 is TGTGCCAGCAGCGGTGGGGGACAGGGAGAAGAGACCCAGTACTTC.

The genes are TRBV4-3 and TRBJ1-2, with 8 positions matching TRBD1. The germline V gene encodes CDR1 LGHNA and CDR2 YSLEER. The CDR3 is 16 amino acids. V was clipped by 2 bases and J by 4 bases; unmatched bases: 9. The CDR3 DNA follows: TGCGCCAGCAGCCAACATGCCCAGGGGGCCGGCTATGGCTACACCTTC. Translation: CASSQHAQGAGYGYTF.

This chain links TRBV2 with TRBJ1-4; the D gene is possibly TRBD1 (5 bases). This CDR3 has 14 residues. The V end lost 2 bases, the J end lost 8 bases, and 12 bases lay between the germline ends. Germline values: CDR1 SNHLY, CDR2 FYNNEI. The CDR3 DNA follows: TGTGCCAGCAGTGAACAGGGTAGAGAGGAAAAACTGTTTTTT. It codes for CASSEQGREEKLFF.

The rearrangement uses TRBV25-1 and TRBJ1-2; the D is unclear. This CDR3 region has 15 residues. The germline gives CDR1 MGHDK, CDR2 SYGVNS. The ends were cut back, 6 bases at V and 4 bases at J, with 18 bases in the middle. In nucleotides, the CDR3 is TGTGCCAGCAGCAAAGGAGGTGGGGTCTCCTATGGCTACACCTTC. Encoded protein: CASSKGGGVSYGYTF.

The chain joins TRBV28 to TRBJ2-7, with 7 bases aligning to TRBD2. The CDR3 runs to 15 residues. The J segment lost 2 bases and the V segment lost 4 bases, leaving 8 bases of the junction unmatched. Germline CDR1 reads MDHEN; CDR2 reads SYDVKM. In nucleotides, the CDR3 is TGTGCCAGCAGTTCTAGCGGAAACAAGCCCTACGAGCAGTACTTC. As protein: CASSSSGNKPYEQYF.

The chain's CDR3 is CASSPLAGADEQFF. The CDR3 coding sequence is TGTGCCAGCAGTCCTCTAGCGGGAGCCGATGAGCAGTTCTTC. V and J are TRBV6-5 and TRBJ2-1; 10 bases fit TRBD2. V trimming: 5 bases; J trimming: 8 bases; junction bases outside the gene matches: 6. CDR3 length: 14 amino acids. Germline V lookup: CDR1 MNHEY, CDR2 SVGAGI.

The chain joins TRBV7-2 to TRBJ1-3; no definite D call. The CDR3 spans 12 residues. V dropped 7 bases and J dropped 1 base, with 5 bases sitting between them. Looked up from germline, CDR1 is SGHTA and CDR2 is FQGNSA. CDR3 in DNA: TGTGCCAGCACCATGTCTGGAAACACCATATATTTT. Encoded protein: CASTMSGNTIYF.

The CDR3 nucleotides read TGTGCCAGCAGCTTACAGGGTAAGCAGTTCTTC. It is translated as CASSLQGKQFF. V usage is TRBV5-6 and J usage is TRBJ2-1; possibly TRBD1 for D (6 bases). The CDR3 is made up of 11 amino acids. V shed 2 bases and J shed 11 bases, with 8 bases lying between them. Germline CDR1 reads SGHDT; CDR2 reads YYEEEE. Filled out from reference TRBV5-6 and TRBJ2-1, the complete variable domain reads DAGVTQSPTHLIKTRGQQVTLRCSPKSGHDTVSWYQQALGQGPQFIFQYYEEEERQRGNFPDRFSGHQFPNYSSELNVNALLLGDSALYLCASSLQGKQFFGPGTRLTVL.

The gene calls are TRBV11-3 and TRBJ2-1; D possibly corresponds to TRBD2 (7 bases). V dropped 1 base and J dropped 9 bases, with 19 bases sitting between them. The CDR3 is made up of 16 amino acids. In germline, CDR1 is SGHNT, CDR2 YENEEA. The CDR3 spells CASSLAAGAPGGEQFF. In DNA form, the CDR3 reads TGTGCCAGCAGCTTAGCGGCGGGGGCCCCAGGAGGTGAGCAGTTCTTC.

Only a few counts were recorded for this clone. The CDR3 bases are TGTGCCAGCAGCTTAGGAGGGCCTACGGGCGGGAGATTAGGAGATGAGCAGTTCTTC. It translates to CASSLGGPTGGRLGDEQFF. The V gene is TRBV7-7, the J gene TRBJ2-1; 7 positions match TRBD2. The CDR3 length is 19 residues. Germline V gives CDR1 SSHAT, CDR2 FNYEAQ (reference sequence). J gave up 8 bases and V 1 base, and 20 bases lay outside the gene matches.

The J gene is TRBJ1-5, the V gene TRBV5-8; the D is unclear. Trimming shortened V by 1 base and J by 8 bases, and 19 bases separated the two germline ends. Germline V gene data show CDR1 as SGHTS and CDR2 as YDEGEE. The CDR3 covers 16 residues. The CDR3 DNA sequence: TGTGCCAGCAGCTTGTTCGGCGGATCCCCCGGAGAGCCCCAGCATTTT. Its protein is CASSLFGGSPGEPQHF.

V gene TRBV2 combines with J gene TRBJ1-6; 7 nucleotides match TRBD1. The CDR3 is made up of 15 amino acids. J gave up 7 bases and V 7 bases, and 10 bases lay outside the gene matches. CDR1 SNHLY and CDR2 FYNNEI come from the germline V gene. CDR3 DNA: TGTGCCAGCATGACTCAGACAGGGAAGAATTCACCCCTCCACTTT. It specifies CASMTQTGKNSPLHF. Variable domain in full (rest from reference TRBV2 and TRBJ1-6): EPEVTQTPSHQVTQMGQEVILRCVPISNHLYFYWYRQILGQKVEFLVSFYNNEISEKSEIFDDQFSVERPDGSNFTLKIRSTKLEDSAMYFCASMTQTGKNSPLHFGNGTRLTVT.

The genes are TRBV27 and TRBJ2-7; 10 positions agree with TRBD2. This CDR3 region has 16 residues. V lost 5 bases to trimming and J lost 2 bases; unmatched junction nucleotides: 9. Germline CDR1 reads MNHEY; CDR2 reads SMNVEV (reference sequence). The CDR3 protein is CASSRYTGLATYEQYF. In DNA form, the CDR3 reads TGTGCCAGCAGTCGATACACGGGACTAGCGACCTACGAGCAGTACTTC.

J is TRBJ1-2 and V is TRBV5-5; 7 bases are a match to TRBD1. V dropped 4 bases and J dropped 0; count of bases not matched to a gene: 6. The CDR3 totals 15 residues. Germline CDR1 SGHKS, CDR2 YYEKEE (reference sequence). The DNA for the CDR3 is TGTGCCAGCAGCCGGACAGGAGCGGCTAACTATGGCTACACCTTC. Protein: CASSRTGAANYGYTF.

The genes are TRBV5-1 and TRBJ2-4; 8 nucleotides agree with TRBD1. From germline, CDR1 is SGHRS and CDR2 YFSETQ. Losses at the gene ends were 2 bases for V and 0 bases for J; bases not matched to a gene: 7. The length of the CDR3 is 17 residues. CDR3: CASSLNRGEEAKNIQYF. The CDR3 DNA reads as TGCGCCAGCAGCTTAAACAGGGGGGAGGAAGCCAAAAACATTCAGTACTTC.

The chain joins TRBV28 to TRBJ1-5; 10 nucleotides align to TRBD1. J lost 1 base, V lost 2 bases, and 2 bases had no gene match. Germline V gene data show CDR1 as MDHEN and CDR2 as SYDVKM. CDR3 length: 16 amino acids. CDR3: CASSLPTGGSNQPQHF. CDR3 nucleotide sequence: TGTGCCAGCAGTTTACCGACAGGGGGCAGCAATCAGCCCCAGCATTTT.

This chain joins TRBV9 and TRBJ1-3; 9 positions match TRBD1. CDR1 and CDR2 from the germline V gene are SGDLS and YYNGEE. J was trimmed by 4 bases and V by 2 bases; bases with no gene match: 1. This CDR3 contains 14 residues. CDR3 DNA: TGTGCCAGCAGCGTTGGGACAGGGGGAAACACCATATATTTT. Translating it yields CASSVGTGGNTIYF.

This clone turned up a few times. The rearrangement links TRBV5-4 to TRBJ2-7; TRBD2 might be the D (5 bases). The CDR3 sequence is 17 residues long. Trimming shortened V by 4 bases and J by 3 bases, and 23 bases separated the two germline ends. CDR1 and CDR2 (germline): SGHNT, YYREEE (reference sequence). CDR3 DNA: TGTGCCAGCAGCGCTGGCCATGGGAGAGCGATCAACTACGAGCAGTACTTC. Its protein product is CASSAGHGRAINYEQYF.

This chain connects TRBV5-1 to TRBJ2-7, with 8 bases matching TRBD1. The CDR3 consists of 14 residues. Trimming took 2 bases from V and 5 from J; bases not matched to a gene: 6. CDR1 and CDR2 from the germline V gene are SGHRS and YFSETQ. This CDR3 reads CASSFQGAYNEQYF. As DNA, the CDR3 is TGCGCCAGCAGCTTCCAGGGGGCATACAACGAGCAGTACTTC.

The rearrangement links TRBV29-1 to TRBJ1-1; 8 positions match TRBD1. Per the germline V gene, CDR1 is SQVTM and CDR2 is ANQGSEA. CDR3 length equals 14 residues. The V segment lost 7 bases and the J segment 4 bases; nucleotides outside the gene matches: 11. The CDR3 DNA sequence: TGCAGCGGACTGCGACAGGGGTCGAGCACTGAAGCTTTCTTT. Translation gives CSGLRQGSSTEAFF.

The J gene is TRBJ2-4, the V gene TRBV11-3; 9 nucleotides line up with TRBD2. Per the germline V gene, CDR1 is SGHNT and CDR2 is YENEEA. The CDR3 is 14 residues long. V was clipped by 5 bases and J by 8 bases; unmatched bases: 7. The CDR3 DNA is TGTGCCAGCAGCCCGGGGCAGCGGGAGGACATTCAGTACTTC. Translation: CASSPGQREDIQYF.

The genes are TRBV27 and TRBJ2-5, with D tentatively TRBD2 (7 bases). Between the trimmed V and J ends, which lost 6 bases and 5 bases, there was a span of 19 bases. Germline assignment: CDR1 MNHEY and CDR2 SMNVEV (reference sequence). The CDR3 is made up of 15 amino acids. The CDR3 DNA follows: TGTGCCAGCAGCGATAATAGGGGGGGCGCGGAGACCCAGTACTTC. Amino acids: CASSDNRGGAETQYF.

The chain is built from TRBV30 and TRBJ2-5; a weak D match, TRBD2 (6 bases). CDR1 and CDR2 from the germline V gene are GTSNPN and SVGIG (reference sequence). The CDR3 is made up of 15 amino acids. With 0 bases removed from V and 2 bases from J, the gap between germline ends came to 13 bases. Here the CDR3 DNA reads TGTGCCTGGAGTGTTCCGGGAGACATACAAGAGACCCAGTACTTC. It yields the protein CAWSVPGDIQETQYF.

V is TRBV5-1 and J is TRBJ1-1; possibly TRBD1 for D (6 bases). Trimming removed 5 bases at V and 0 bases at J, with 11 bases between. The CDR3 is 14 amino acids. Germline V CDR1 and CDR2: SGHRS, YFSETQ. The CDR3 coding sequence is TGCGCCAGCAGAGACAGGACAGTGAACACTGAAGCTTTCTTT. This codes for CASRDRTVNTEAFF.

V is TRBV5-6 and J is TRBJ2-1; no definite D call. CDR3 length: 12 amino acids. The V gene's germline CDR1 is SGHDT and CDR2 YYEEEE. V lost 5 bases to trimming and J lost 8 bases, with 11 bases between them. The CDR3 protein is CASSSGFHEQFF. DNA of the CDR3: TGTGCCAGCAGTTCAGGCTTTCATGAGCAGTTCTTC.

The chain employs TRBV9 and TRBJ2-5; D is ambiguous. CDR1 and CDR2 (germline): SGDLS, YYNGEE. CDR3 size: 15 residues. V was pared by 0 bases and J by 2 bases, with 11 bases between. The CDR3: CASSVESAPQETQYF. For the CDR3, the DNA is TGTGCCAGCAGCGTAGAATCAGCGCCACAAGAGACCCAGTACTTC.

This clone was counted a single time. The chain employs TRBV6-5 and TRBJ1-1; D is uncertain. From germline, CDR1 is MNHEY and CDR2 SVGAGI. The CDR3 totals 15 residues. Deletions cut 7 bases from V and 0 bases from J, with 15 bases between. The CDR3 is CASTTREVMNTEAFF. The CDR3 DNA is TGTGCCAGCACCACGCGGGAGGTGATGAACACTGAAGCTTTCTTT.